Listed below are T cell receptor beta chains from one sample, sequenced in a study of blood T cell repertoires in COVID-19. Profiled with immunoSEQ multiplex PCR; TCRdb holds only in-frame clones, not every one. The sample has 400,000 or so clones, about 90% seen once. The specimen sequenced was peripheral blood. The receptors stem from a young man with COVID-19, enrolled during active disease. Each CDR3 is given with its conserved first and last residue. D genes are given only for firm matches. Clone size, where shown, is once, few, many, or a class for clones that have expanded.

TGTGCCAGCAGCCCTACCGACAGGGCCGGGGAGCTGTTTTTT	CASSPTDRAGELFF	TRBV3-1/TRBV3-2	TRBJ2-2	NA	TRBD1
TGTGCCAGCAGCTCGAGTCTAGCGAATTCACCCCTCCACTTT	CASSSSLANSPLHF	TRBV11-2	TRBJ1-6	NA	NA
TGTGCCAGCAGCCAAGCTAGCGTCGTCGACTTC	CASSQASVVDF	TRBV14	TRBJ2-5	NA	NA
TGTGCCAGCAGCCCTACCGGGGTTGGCGGAAACACCATATATTTT	CASSPTGVGGNTIYF	TRBV3-1/TRBV3-2	TRBJ1-3	few	NA
TGTGCCAGCTCACCACTTGTCGGGGAAGTATCAGATACGCAGTATTTT	CASSPLVGEVSDTQYF	TRBV18	TRBJ2-3	NA	NA
TGCGCCAGCCGACAGGGGGTCGGGCAGCCCCAGCATTTT	CASRQGVGQPQHF	TRBV5-1	TRBJ1-5	NA	TRBD1
TGCGCCAGCAGCTATGCGGGGGGGAGATACAATGAGCAGTTCTTC	CASSYAGGRYNEQFF	TRBV5-1	TRBJ2-1	once	TRBD2
TGTGCCAGCAGCGTAGCGGGCAATCAGCCCCAGCATTTT	CASSVAGNQPQHF	TRBV9	TRBJ1-5	NA	NA
TGTGCCAGTAGTTACTACAGGGTGACGTATAGCAATCAGCCCCAGCATTTT	CASSYYRVTYSNQPQHF	TRBV19	TRBJ1-5	NA	NA
TGTGCCATCAGGACAGACGGGGGGGCGGAGACCCAGTACTTC	CAIRTDGGAETQYF	TRBV10-3	TRBJ2-5	NA	TRBD2
TGTGCCAGCTCACTACAGCCGGTCTACGAGCAGTACTTC	CASSLQPVYEQYF	TRBV18	TRBJ2-7	NA	NA
TGTGCCAGCAGTGGCGGCCTAACACTGAACACCGGGGAGCTGTTTTTT	CASSGGLTLNTGELFF	TRBV2	TRBJ2-2	NA	NA
TGTGCCAGCAGCTTAGCCGTGGGGCTATCCTACAATGAGCAGTTCTTC	CASSLAVGLSYNEQFF	TRBV7-2	TRBJ2-1	few	NA
TGTGCCAGCAGCTTAATCGCGGGAGGGCCTGACACCGGGGAGCTGTTTTTT	CASSLIAGGPDTGELFF	TRBV7-9	TRBJ2-2	NA	TRBD2
TGCGCCAGCAGCTTCCAGGGGGCGAGTGATACGCAGTATTTT	CASSFQGASDTQYF	TRBV5-1	TRBJ2-3	NA	TRBD1
TGTGCCAGCAGTTATCAGGGCAGGGGGCGCACAGATACGCAGTATTTT	CASSYQGRGRTDTQYF	TRBV6-5	TRBJ2-3	NA	TRBD1
TGTGCCAGCAGCTTAGGGGGCGGGATGTACGAGCAGTACTTC	CASSLGGGMYEQYF	TRBV5-5	TRBJ2-7	NA	NA
TGTGCCAGCAGCTCAGACAGGGGTTTTTCGGGTAATTCACCCCTCCACTTT	CASSSDRGFSGNSPLHF	TRBV7-2	TRBJ1-6	NA	TRBD1
TGTGCCAGTAGTATCGGGGGACCGTACTATGGCTACACCTTC	CASSIGGPYYGYTF	TRBV19	TRBJ1-2	NA	NA
TGTGCCAGCAGTGAGGGCCAGGGTAACTATGGCTACACCTTC	CASSEGQGNYGYTF	TRBV2	TRBJ1-2	NA	NA
TGTGCCAGCAGCTCTCAGACAGGGGGGTCCGGGGAGCTGTTTTTT	CASSSQTGGSGELFF	TRBV5-6	TRBJ2-2	NA	TRBD1
TGTGCCGGGGGGACAGGGAGCGGGAAACTGTTTTTT	CAGGTGSGKLFF	TRBV6-5	TRBJ1-4	NA	TRBD1
TGTGCCAGCAGGTACCGAAATCAGGGGGAGCAGTACTTC	CASRYRNQGEQYF	TRBV2	TRBJ2-7	NA	NA
TGTGCCAGCAGTGAAACAAGGGGACTTTCCGAGCAGTACTTC	CASSETRGLSEQYF	TRBV6-1	TRBJ2-7	once	NA
TGTGCTAGTGGCTCCCCCCCCGTGCGGCCAAACTACGAGCAGTACTTC	CASGSPPVRPNYEQYF	TRBV12-5	TRBJ2-7	NA	NA
TGTGCCAGCAGAATAGGGGGATATCGGTATTTT	CASRIGGYRYF	TRBV12-3/TRBV12-4	TRBJ2-3	NA	NA
TGTGCCAGCAGCTCCGTTAGCGGGGTAATTAGTACTAGGCAGTTCTTC	CASSSVSGVISTRQFF	TRBV7-9	TRBJ2-1	NA	TRBD2
TGTGCCAGCAGCTTAGACGGGAGCCCCTACAATGAGCAGTTCTTC	CASSLDGSPYNEQFF	TRBV7-9	TRBJ2-1	NA	NA